This record looks at one T cell receptor beta chain sequence and its context. Sequenced by immunoSEQ multiplex PCR; TCRdb stores in-frame clones only, minus some. The sample lists 410,000 or so clones, about 93% seen once, with 10% to 15% in the top ten. Germline CDR1 reads MNHEY; CDR2 reads SMNVEV (reference sequence). J gave up 3 bases and V 5 bases, and 22 bases lay outside the gene matches. This CDR3 is 20 amino acids long. These data come from a study of Ad26.COV2.S vaccination and SARS-CoV-2 variants. Described treatment: around 19 received Ad26.COV2.S at low or high dose, single or two shots; about 5 received placebo; per-sample allocation not given. The study sampled participants on day 63 after the first vaccine or placebo injection.

This clonotype originated in a person aged 18-65 years who received the Ad26.COV2.S COVID-19 vaccine or a placebo. The chain employs TRBV27 and TRBJ2-3; 8 positions match TRBD2. This sample comprised peripheral blood, obtained in a trial of Ad26.COV2.S vaccine versus placebo. CDR3 sequence reads: CASSPSRELEREYRTDTQYF. CDR3 nucleotide sequence: TGTGCCAGCAGTCCATCCAGGGAGTTAGAGCGGGAGTATAGAACAGATACGCAGTATTTT.